What follows is one T cell receptor (beta chain) and its context. This clonotype was picked up a small number of times. This clone's antigen is unknown. The record has no base qualities; no much larger clone is one base away. CDR1 is given as MNHNS and CDR2 as SASEGT, both from the germline V gene. Including the terminal cysteine and phenylalanine, the CDR3 comprises 15 residues. Of all the DNA, just the CDR3 is kept, 45 bases in frame from base 1. Deletion took 5 bases off V and 5 bases off J, with a span of 18 bases between the germline ends. In the ophthalmopathy patients, disease was moderately to severely active, with a Clinical Activity Score of 3 or more, a NOSPECS grade of 4 or more, and a duration of less than 3 months. The study excluded patients with uncontrolled infections, other autoimmune diseases, pregnancy or lactation. Clinical symptoms, serum thyroxine and TRAb, thyroid ultrasound, and orbital computed tomography formed the basis for the diagnoses. Ficoll-Paque density gradient centrifugation was used to isolate PBMCs from 10 ml of fresh peripheral blood. Trizol reagent was used to extract total RNA, and RNA quality was then checked on an Agilent 2100 Bioanalyzer.

This sample was included in a study of T cells in Graves' hyperthyroidism and ophthalmopathy (dated by TCRdb to between 2018 and 2020). At the level of the whole study: Peripheral blood was collected at initial diagnosis, before any treatment. To identify distinguishing TCR V-J signatures, a discovery cohort of 90 to 100 patients was used, comprising fewer than 45 with Graves' ophthalmopathy and around 60 with stable Graves' hyperthyroidism. Whether ophthalmopathy could be predicted prospectively was tested in an independent validation cohort made up of roughly 19 hyperthyroidism patients plus 17 patients who later progressed to ophthalmopathy. For training and testing, the 100 or so patients in the discovery cohort were randomly divided in a 7:3 ratio. In addition, the study compared T-cell repertoires in thyroid tissue and in blood from about six Graves' hyperthyroidism patients. Following sampling, methimazole starting at 30 mg daily was given to hyperthyroidism patients, and high-dose intravenous methylprednisolone was given to ophthalmopathy patients. According to the paper, TCR Vbeta CDR3 sequencing was carried out on some 140 peripheral blood samples, which came from 40 to 45 ophthalmopathy, around 75 hyperthyroidism and some 17 progressor patients. The paper as a whole reports these results and caveats: During validation, the model predicted progression to ophthalmopathy a median of approximately 6 months ahead of onset, with more than 60% sensitivity and under 85% specificity. No statistical method was used to set the sample size in advance, and investigators knew the group allocation. Most expanded thyroid clonotypes (frequency above 0.001) were also found in blood, which suggests that blood repertoires may mirror thyroid immune responses. In cross-validation, a model built on a 13 V-J signature told ophthalmopathy apart from stable hyperthyroidism with less than 90% sensitivity and approximately 81% specificity, and in testing the same model reached 80%/75%.

Amplification of TCR beta CDR3 regions was carried out from RNA transcripts. For the first round of RT-PCR on the TCR CDR3, the HTBI primer set was used together with the Qiagen OneStep RT-PCR kit. Libraries were constructed in a second round of multiplex PCR, after which size selection and purification were carried out. Libraries were sequenced paired-end with 100 bp reads on an Illumina HiSeq2000. The authors' analysis ran thus. SOAPnuke was used to process the raw data, removing reads that contained adapters or uncalled bases, had a mean Phred below 15, or lacked an exact match to the constant primer or identifier. COPE v1.2.5 was used to merge the high-quality paired reads, and each unique nucleotide sequence was defined as a clonotype. MiTCR v1.1 was used to align clonotypes to the IMGT TRBV, TRBD and TRBJ reference segments. Only V-J combinations with frequency above 0.0001, covering about 99% of repertoires, were analysed. The TCS score was defined as F50 (clonal expansion) divided by E x V (chaos), with BLOSUM62-based TCRdist calculated between CDR3 peptides within each V-J. Welch's t-statistics and random forest reduced several hundred V-J features to 13, which were used in a naive Bayes classifier (R e1071). The raw public reads went through TCRdb reprocessing: fastp at Q25, MiXCR clone calling, in-frame beta chains kept. CDR3 protein duplicates are merged, each entry listing the most common genes and DNA. The V and J calls were determined by TCRdb, not by the authors. Recorded for this sample are about 480,000 distinct CDR3 sequences; less than 25% of them occurred a single time. Jointly, the top ten make up about 11% of the sample.

Recombination connected TRBV6-1 to TRBJ1-1; the D gene cannot be resolved reliably. This sequence originates from a woman between 25 and 40 years old with Graves' ophthalmopathy. Sequencing was performed on blood. The CDR3 region has the sequence CASSPISLGLTEAFF. Read as DNA, the sequence is TGTGCCAGCAGTCCCATTAGCCTGGGGTTAACTGAAGCTTTCTTT.